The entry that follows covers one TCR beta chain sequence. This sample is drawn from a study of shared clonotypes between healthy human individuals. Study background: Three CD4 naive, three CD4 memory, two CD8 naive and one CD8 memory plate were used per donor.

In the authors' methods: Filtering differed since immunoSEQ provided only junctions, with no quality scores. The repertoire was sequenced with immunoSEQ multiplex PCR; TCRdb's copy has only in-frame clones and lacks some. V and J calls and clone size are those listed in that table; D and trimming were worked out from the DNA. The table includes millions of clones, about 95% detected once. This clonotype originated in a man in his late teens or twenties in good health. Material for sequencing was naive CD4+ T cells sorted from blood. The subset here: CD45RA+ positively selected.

CDR3 coding DNA: TGCAGCGTTAGGAAGGGGACCTCTAACACTGAAGCTTTCTTT. As protein: CSVRKGTSNTEAFF. The chain employs TRBV29-1 and TRBJ1-1; D might be TRBD1 (5 bases). Germline lookup yields CDR1 SQVTM and CDR2 ANQGSEA. The V end lost 5 bases, the J end lost 2 bases, and 15 bases lay between the germline ends. The CDR3 runs 14 residues. Full variable domain (missing parts from reference TRBV29-1 and TRBJ1-1): SAVISQKPSRDICQRGTSLTIQCQVDSQVTMMFWYRQQPGQSLTLIATANQGSEATYESGFVIDKFPISRPNLTFSTLTVSNMSPEDSSIYLCSVRKGTSNTEAFFGQGTRLTVV.